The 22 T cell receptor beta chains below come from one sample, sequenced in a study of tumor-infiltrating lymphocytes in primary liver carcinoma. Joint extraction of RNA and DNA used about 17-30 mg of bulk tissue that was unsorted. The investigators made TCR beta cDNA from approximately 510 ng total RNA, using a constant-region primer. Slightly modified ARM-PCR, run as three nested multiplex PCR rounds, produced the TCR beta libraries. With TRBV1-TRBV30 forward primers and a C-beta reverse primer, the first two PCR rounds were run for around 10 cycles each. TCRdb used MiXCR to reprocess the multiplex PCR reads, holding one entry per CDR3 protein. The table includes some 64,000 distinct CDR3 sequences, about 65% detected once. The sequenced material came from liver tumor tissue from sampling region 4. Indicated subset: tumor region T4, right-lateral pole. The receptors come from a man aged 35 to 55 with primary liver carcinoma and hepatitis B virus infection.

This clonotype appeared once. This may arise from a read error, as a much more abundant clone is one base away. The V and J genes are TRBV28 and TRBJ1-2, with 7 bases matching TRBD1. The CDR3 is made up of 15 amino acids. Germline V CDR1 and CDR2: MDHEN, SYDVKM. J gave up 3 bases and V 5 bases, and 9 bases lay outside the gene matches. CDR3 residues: CASSPPRQGYYGYTF. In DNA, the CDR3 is TGTGCCAGCAGTCCTCCGCGACAGGGTTACTATGGCTACACCTTC.

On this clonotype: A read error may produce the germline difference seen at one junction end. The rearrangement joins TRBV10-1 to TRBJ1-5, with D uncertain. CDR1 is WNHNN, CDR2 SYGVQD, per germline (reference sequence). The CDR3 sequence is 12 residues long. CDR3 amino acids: CGSSDREQPQHF. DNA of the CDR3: TGCGGCAGCAGTGATCGGGAGCAGCCCCAGCATTTT.

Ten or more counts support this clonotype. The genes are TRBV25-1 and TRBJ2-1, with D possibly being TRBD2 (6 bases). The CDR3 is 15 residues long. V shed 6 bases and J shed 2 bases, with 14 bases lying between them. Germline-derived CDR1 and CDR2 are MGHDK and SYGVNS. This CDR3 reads CASSSKRVTYNEQFF. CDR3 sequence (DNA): TGTGCCAGCAGCTCTAAGCGGGTAACCTACAATGAGCAGTTCTTC.

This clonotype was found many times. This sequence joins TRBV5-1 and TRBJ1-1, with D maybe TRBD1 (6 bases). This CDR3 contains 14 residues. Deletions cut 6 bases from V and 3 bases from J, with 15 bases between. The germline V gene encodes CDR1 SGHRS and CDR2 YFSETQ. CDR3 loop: CASMMGGQDTEAFF. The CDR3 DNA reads TGCGCCAGCATGATGGGGGGCCAAGACACTGAAGCTTTCTTT.

The CDR3 nucleotides read TGTGCCAGCAGCCGGACAGGGGGCTCCTACAATGAGCAGTTCTTC. This sequence encodes CASSRTGGSYNEQFF. The V gene is TRBV11-2, the J gene TRBJ2-1; TRBD1 matches 10 bases. Germline-derived CDR1 and CDR2 are SGHAT and FQNNGV. J was trimmed by 0 bases and V by 5 bases; bases with no gene match: 1. This CDR3 region has 15 residues.

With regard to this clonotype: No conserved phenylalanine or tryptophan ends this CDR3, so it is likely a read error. The CDR3: CASGGQFNTEAFI. CDR3 bases: TGTGCCAGCGGCGGGCAGTTCAACACTGAAGCTTTCATT. The gene calls are TRBV6-5 and TRBJ1-1; no clear D. Trimming left V 8 bases short and J 2 bases short, with 12 bases between. The CDR3 runs 13 residues. CDR1 MNHEY and CDR2 SVGAGI come from the germline V gene.

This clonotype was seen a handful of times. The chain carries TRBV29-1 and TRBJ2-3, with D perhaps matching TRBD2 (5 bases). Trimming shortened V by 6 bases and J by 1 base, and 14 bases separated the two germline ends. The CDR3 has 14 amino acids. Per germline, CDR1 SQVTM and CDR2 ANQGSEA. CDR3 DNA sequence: TGCAGCGTGGCCCTCGGACTGCGCACAGATACGCAGTATTTT. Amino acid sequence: CSVALGLRTDTQYF.

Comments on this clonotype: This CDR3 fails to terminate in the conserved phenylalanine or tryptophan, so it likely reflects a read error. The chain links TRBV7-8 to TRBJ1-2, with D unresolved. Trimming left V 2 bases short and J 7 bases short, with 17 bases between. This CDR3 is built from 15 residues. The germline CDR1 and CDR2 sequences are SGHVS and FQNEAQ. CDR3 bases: TGTGCCAGCAGCTTAAGCTCCCCATTGGCCTTTGGCTACACCTCC. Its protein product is CASSLSSPLAFGYTS.

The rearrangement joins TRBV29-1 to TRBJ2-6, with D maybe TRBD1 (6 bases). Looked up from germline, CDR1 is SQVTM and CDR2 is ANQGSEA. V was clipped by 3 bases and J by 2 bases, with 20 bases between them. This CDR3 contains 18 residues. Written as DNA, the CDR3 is TGCAGCGTTGATACAATCGGGGCAGGGGCAGCTGGGGCCAACGTCCTGACTTTC. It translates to CSVDTIGAGAAGANVLTF. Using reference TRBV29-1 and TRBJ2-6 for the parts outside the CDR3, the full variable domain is SAVISQKPSRDICQRGTSLTIQCQVDSQVTMMFWYRQQPGQSLTLIATANQGSEATYESGFVIDKFPISRPNLTFSTLTVSNMSPEDSSIYLCSVDTIGAGAAGANVLTFGAGSRLTVL.

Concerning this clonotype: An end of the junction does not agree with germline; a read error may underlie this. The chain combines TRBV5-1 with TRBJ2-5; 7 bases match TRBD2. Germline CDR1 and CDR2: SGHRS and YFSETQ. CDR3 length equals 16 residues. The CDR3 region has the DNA TGCGCCAGCAGCGGGACTTGCGGGAGTAACGGGGAGACCCAGCACTTC. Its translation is CASSGTCGSNGETQHF.

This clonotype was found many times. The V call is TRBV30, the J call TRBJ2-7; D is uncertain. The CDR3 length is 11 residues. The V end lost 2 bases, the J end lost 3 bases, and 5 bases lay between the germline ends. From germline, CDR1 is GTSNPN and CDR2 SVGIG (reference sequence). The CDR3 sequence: CAWSLHYEQYF. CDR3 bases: TGTGCCTGGAGTTTGCACTACGAGCAGTACTTC.

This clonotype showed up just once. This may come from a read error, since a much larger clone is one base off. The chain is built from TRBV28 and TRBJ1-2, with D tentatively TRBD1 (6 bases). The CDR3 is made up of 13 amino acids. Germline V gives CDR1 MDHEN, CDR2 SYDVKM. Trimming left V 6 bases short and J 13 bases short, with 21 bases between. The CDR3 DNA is TGTGCCAGCAGGGTCCAGGGGATCGGTGACTGCACCTTC. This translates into CASRVQGIGDCTF.

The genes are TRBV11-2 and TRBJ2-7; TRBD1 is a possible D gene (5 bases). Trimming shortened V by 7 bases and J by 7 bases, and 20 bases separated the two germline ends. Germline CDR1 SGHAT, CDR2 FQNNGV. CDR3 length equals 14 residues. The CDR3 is CASTSTLTGNEQYF. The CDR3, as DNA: TGTGCCAGCACCTCTACACTCACAGGCAATGAGCAGTACTTC.

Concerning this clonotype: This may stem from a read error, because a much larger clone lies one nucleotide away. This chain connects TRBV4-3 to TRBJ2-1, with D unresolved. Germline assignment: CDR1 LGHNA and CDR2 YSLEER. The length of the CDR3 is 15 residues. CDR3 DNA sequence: TGCGCCAACAGCCAAGATTTCGGCTCCTACAATGAGCAGTTCTTC. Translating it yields CANSQDFGSYNEQFF.

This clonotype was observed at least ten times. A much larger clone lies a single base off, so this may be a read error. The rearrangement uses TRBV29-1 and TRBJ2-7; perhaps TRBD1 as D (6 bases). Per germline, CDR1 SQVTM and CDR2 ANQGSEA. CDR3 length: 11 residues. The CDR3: CGVGTNYEQYF. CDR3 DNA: TGCGGCGTCGGGACAAACTACGAGCAGTACTTC.

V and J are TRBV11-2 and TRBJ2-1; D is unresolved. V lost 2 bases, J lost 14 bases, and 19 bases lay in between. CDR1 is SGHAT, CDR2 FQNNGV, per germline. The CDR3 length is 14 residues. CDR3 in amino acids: CASSLYRLVSDEFF. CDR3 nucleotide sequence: TGTGCCAGCAGCTTATACCGGCTTGTTAGTGATGAGTTCTTC. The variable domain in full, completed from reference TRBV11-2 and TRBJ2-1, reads EAGVAQSPRYKIIEKRQSVAFWCNPISGHATLYWYQQILGQGPKLLIQFQNNGVVDDSQLPKDRFSAERLKGVDSTLKIQPAKLEDSAVYLCASSLYRLVSDEFFGPGTRLTVL.

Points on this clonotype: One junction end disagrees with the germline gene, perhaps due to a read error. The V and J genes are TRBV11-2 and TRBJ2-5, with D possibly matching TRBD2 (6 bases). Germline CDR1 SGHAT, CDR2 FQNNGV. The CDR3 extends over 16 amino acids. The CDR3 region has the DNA TGTGCCAGCAGTCAAACTCCTAGTGGGGGGAAAGAGATCCAGTACTTC. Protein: CASSQTPSGGKEIQYF.

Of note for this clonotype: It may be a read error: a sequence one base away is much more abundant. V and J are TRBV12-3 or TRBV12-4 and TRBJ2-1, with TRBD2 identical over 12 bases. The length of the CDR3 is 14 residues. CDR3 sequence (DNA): TGTGCCAGTATGACTAGCGGGAGATACAATAAGCAGTTCTTC. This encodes CASMTSGRYNKQFF.

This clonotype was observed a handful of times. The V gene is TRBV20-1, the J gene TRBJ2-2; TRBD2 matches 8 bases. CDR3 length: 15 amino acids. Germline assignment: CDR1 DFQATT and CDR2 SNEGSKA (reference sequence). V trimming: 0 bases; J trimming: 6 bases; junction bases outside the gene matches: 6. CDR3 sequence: CSARDPSGRAGELFF. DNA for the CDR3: TGCAGTGCTAGAGATCCTAGCGGGCGCGCCGGGGAGCTGTTTTTT.

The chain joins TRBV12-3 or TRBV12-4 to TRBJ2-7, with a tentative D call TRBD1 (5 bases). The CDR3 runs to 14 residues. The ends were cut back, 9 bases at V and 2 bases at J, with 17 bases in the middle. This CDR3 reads CARNPTGPTYEQYF. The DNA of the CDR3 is TGTGCCAGGAACCCCACAGGACCGACCTACGAGCAGTACTTC.

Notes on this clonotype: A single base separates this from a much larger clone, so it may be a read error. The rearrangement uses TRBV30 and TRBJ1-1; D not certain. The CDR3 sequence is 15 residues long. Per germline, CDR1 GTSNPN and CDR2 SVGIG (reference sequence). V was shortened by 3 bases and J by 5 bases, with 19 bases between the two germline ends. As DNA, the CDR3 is TGTGCCTGGAGGGGCTCCGGCCCACGAACAACTGAAGCTTTCTTT. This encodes CAWRGSGPRTTEAFF.

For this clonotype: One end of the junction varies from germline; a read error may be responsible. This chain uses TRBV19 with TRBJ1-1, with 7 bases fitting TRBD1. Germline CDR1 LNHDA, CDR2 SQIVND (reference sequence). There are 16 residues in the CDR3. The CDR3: CACSILVQGMNTGAFF. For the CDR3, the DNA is TGTGCCTGTAGTATCCTGGTACAGGGGATGAACACTGGAGCTTTCTTT.